These T cell receptor beta chains were read from a single sample in a study of shared clonotypes between healthy human individuals. The protocol was immunoSEQ multiplex PCR, while the TCRdb copy is restricted to in-frame clones and leaves out a portion. The table has hundreds of thousands of clones, 60% to 75% seen once; the top ten hold around 1.7%. The material sequenced was memory CD4+ T cells sorted from blood. Source of these receptors: a woman in her 30s in good health. CDR3s include the opening cysteine and the closing phenylalanine or tryptophan. The D gene is left open where the match is weak. Some rows mark clone size as missing; the rest say once, few, many or name a class of expanded clone.

CASSQLAGVGEQYF TGCGCCAGCAGCCAACTAGCGGGAGTGGGCGAGCAGTACTTC TRBD2 TRBJ2-7 TRBV4-1 .
CASSPQGGTKTYEQYF TGTGCCAGCTCACCACAGGGGGGGACAAAGACCTACGAGCAGTACTTC . TRBJ2-7 TRBV18 .
CASSRPTGSYYGYTF TGTGCCAGCAGTCGACCTACAGGGTCTTACTATGGCTACACCTTC . TRBJ1-2 TRBV6-6 .
CASSPGTSGAYEQYF TGTGCCAGCTCACCCGGGACTAGCGGTGCCTACGAGCAGTACTTC TRBD2 TRBJ2-7 TRBV18 few
CASSLTSGRLRDTQYF TGTGCCAGCAGTTTAACTAGCGGGAGGTTGCGAGATACGCAGTATTTT TRBD2 TRBJ2-3 TRBV28 .
CASSPRGGMNNEQFF TGTGCCAGCAGCCCCCGTGGCGGGATGAACAATGAGCAGTTCTTC . TRBJ2-1 TRBV7-9 .
CASSEKPGERRYNEQFF TGTGCCAGCAGCGAAAAACCGGGGGAAAGAAGGTACAATGAGCAGTTCTTC . TRBJ2-1 TRBV7-9 .
CASSSSLSEKLFF TGTGCCAGCAGCTCATCGCTTTCCGAAAAACTGTTTTTT . TRBJ1-4 TRBV11-2 .
CATVNYNSPLHF TGTGCCACCGTGAACTATAATTCACCCCTCCACTTT . TRBJ1-6 TRBV28 few
CASSLKETQYF TGCGCCAGCAGCTTGAAAGAGACCCAGTACTTC . TRBJ2-5 TRBV5-1 .
CASSATSEDQPQHF TGTGCCAGCTCCGCGACAAGCGAGGATCAGCCCCAGCATTTT . TRBJ1-5 TRBV14 few
CASSLEGLVTGELFF TGCGCCAGCAGCTTGGAGGGACTAGTGACCGGGGAGCTGTTTTTT TRBD2 TRBJ2-2 TRBV5-1 few
CASSSQGAVGELFF TGTGCCAGCAGCTCTCAGGGGGCGGTCGGGGAGCTGTTTTTT TRBD1 TRBJ2-2 TRBV11-2 .
CASSPPTDTQYF TGTGCCAGCTCGCCTCCCACAGATACGCAGTATTTT . TRBJ2-3 TRBV18 .
CASSFSGTGGGETQYF TGTGCCAGCAGCTTCTCCGGGACAGGGGGCGGAGAGACCCAGTACTTC TRBD1 TRBJ2-5 TRBV11-2 .
CASSTQGSTGELFF TGTGCCAGCAGCACACAGGGAAGCACCGGGGAGCTGTTTTTT . TRBJ2-2 TRBV2 .
CASSDGPSDTYEQYF TGTGCCAGCAGTGACGGCCCTAGTGATACCTACGAGCAGTACTTC . TRBJ2-7 TRBV6-4 .
CASSPWEGRDTIYF TGTGCCAGCAGCCCCTGGGAGGGGCGGGACACCATATATTTT . TRBJ1-3 TRBV7-2 .
CASSYIGGYTF TGTGCCAGCAGTTATATTGGAGGCTACACCTTC . TRBJ1-2 TRBV28 once
CASSRQGPSSGANVLTF TGTGCCAGTAGCCGACAGGGGCCATCATCTGGGGCCAACGTCCTGACTTTC TRBD1 TRBJ2-6 TRBV19 many
CASSLAGAYYGYTF TGTGCCAGCAGTTTAGCAGGGGCGTACTATGGCTACACCTTC . TRBJ1-2 TRBV28 .
CASSHHTYNEQFF TGTGCCAGCAGCCACCATACCTACAATGAGCAGTTCTTC . TRBJ2-1 TRBV14 .
CSVADSQETQYF TGCAGCGTTGCTGACAGCCAAGAGACCCAGTACTTC . TRBJ2-5 TRBV29-1 .
CSVRGGADEQYF TGCAGCGTTCGAGGGGGGGCCGACGAGCAGTACTTC . TRBJ2-7 TRBV29-1 once
CAWSVHVIADTQYF TGTGCCTGGAGTGTACACGTCATCGCAGATACGCAGTATTTT . TRBJ2-3 TRBV30 once
CASSPVSHEQYF TGTGCCAGCAGCCCGGTAAGCCACGAGCAGTACTTC . TRBJ2-7 TRBV11-2 .